A single sample gave rise to the 3 T cell receptor beta chains below, sequenced in a study of shared clonotypes between healthy human individuals. Data came from immunoSEQ multiplex PCR; TCRdb stores just in-frame clones and leaves some out. The sample lists some 350,000 clones, roughly 70% seen once, with approximately 10% in the top ten. Sequencing input: memory CD4+ T cells sorted from blood. The subset: CD45RA-negative fraction. These receptors all stem from a man aged 30 to 45 in good health.

The chain links TRBV6-5 to TRBJ2-7, with D unclear. In germline, CDR1 is MNHEY, CDR2 SVGAGI. The CDR3 extends over 13 amino acids. The ends were cut back, 5 bases at V and 2 bases at J, with 10 bases in the middle. The CDR3 sequence is CASSISQTYEQYF. Here the CDR3 DNA reads TGTGCCAGCAGTATTTCACAAACCTACGAGCAGTACTTC.

The J gene is TRBJ1-2, the V gene TRBV5-6, with D maybe TRBD1 (5 bases). V lost 5 bases, J lost 2 bases, and 7 bases lay in between. Germline lookup yields CDR1 SGHDT and CDR2 YYEEEE. The CDR3 runs to 12 residues. The CDR3 bases are TGTGCCAGCAGTCCAGGGAACTATGGCTACACCTTC. Protein sequence: CASSPGNYGYTF.

V usage is TRBV5-6 and J usage is TRBJ1-2; D unresolved. V dropped 4 bases and J dropped 0 bases, with 13 bases sitting between them. Germline loops: CDR1 SGHDT, CDR2 YYEEEE. The CDR3 consists of 15 residues. The CDR3 DNA follows: TGTGCCAGCAGCGAGGTCCCAGAGACTAACTATGGCTACACCTTC. This gives the protein CASSEVPETNYGYTF.